This T cell receptor beta chain was found in a study of identical twins. CDR1 and CDR2 (germline): DFQATT, SNEGSKA (reference sequence). The V gene lost 6 bases and the J gene lost 2 bases, with 20 bases spanning the gap. The CDR3 runs 15 residues. Study-level points and caveats: High-abundance cord blood beta clonotypes had fewer insertions; memory repertoires showed none. Cross-sectional statistics, not tracking of the same donors, supported the conclusions.

From the 5' RACE reads, TCRdb called clonotypes with MiXCR, one entry per CDR3 protein. The table lists just over 500,000 distinct CDR3 sequences, approximately 22% of them singletons, with roughly 0.9% in the top ten. This clonotype was seen only a few times. Its antigen remains unknown. This same sample was also part of a study on T cells expressing NK-cell markers. Per that paper: Roughly 1.0-7.0% of CD8+ T cells in about 6 donors belonged to dominant NKG2C+ clonotypes.

The sequence came from a woman in her late teens or twenties in good health. This chain links TRBV20-1 with TRBJ2-7, with a weak D call TRBD1 (6 bases). The specimen sequenced was CD4+ T cells sorted from blood. CDR3 DNA: TGCAGTGCCTACACACCCAGGGGCGCGCCCTACGAGCAGTACTTC. It codes for CSAYTPRGAPYEQYF.